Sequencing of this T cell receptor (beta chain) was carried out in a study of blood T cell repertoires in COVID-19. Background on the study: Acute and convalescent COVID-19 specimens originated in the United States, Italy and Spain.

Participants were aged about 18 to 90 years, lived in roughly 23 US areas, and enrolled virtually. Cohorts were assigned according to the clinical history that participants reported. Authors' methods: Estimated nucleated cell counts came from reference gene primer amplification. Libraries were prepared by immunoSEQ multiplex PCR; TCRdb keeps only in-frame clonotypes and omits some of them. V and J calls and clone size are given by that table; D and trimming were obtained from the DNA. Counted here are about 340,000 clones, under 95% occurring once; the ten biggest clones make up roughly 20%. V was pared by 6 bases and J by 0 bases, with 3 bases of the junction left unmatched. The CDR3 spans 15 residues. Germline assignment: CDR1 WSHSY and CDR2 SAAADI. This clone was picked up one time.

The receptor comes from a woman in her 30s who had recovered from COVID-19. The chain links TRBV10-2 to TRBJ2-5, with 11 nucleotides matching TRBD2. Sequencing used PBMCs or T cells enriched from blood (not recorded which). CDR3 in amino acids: CASRRLAGYQETQYF. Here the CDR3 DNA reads TGCGCCAGCAGGAGACTAGCGGGGTACCAAGAGACCCAGTACTTC.